The count of the clone carrying this TCR beta chain is one. These data originate in a study of OX40 agonist ivuxolimab in advanced cancers. Germline CDR1 and CDR2: SEHNR and FQNEAQ (reference sequence). Trimming pared 6 bases from V and 2 bases from J, leaving 8 bases between. This CDR3 comprises 12 residues. Sequencing used immunoSEQ multiplex PCR; TCRdb keeps in-frame clones, though not all of them. The sample consists of nearly 50,000 clones, around 80% of them appearing once. The chain combines TRBV7-9 with TRBJ2-7; maybe TRBD1 (6 bases). The source was CD4+ or CD8+ T cells sorted from blood, collected in a trial of the OX40 agonist ivuxolimab. This clonotype was sampled from an adult with an advanced solid tumor such as melanoma, head and neck, liver or kidney cancer. The CDR3 coding sequence is TGTGCCAGCAGGGACAGCACCTACGAGCAGTACTTC. Its translation is CASRDSTYEQYF.